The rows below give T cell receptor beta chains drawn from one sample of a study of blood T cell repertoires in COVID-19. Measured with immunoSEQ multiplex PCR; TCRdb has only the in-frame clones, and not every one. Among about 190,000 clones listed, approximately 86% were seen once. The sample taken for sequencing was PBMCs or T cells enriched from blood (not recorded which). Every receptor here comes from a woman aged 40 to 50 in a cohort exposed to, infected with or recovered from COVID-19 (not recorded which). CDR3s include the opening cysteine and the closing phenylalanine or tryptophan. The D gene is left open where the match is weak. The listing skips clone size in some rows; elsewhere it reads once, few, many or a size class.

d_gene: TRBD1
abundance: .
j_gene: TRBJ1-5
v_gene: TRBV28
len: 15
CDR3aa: CASTPGGQDRWPQHF
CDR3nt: TGTGCCAGCACCCCAGGGGGACAGGATCGGTGGCCCCAGCATTTT

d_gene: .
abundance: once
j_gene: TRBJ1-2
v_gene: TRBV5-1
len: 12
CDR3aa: CASSLWGHGYTF
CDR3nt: TGCGCCAGCAGCTTGTGGGGGCATGGCTACACCTTC

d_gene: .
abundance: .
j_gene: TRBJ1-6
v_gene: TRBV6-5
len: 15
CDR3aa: CASNYRNTGGSPLHF
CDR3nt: TGTGCCAGCAACTACAGGAATACGGGAGGTTCACCCCTCCACTTT

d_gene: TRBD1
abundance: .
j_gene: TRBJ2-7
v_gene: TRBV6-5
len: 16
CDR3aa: CASSYRSGGSSYEQYF
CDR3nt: TGTGCCAGCAGTTACCGGTCAGGGGGAAGCTCCTACGAGCAGTACTTC

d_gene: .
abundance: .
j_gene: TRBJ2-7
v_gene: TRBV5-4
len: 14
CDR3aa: CASSLGLKNYEQYF
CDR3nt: TGTGCCAGCAGCTTGGGACTGAAAAACTACGAGCAGTACTTC

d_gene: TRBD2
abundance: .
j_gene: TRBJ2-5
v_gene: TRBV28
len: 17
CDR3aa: CASSFPEGLAAEETQYF
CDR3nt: TGTGCCAGCAGTTTTCCCGAGGGACTAGCAGCGGAGGAGACCCAGTACTTC

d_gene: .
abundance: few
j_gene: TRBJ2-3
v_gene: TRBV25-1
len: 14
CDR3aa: CASSEQTSTDTQYF
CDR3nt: TGTGCCAGCAGTGAACAGACTAGCACAGATACGCAGTATTTT

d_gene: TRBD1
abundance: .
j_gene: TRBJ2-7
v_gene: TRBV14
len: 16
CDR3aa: CASSPMQDRSSYEQYF
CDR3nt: TGTGCCAGCAGCCCTATGCAGGACAGGAGTTCCTACGAGCAGTACTTC

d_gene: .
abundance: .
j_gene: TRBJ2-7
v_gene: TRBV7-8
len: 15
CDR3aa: CASSLEKGGVYEQYF
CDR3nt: TGTGCCAGCAGCTTAGAGAAGGGGGGGGTATACGAGCAGTACTTC

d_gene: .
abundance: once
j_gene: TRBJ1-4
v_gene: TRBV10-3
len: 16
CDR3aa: CAISDRLQGPNEKLFF
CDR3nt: TGTGCCATCAGTGATCGATTACAGGGACCTAATGAAAAACTGTTTTTT

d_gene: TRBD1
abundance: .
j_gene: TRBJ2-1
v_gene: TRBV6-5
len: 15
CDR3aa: CASSYYQGAYNEQFF
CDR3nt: TGTGCCAGCAGTTACTACCAGGGGGCCTACAATGAGCAGTTCTTC

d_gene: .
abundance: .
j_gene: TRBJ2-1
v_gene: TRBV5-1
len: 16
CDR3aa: CASSVSGTLVGNEQFF
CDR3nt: TGCGCCAGCAGCGTGTCAGGCACCCTGGTGGGCAATGAGCAGTTCTTC

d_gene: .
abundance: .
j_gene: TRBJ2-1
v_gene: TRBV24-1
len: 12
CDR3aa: CATSDQAPQQFF
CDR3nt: TGTGCCACCAGTGACCAAGCACCCCAGCAGTTCTTC

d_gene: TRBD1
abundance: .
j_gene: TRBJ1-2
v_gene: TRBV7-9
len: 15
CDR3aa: CASSPPGTGSYGYTF
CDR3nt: TGTGCCAGCAGCCCCCCCGGGACAGGCTCCTATGGCTACACCTTC

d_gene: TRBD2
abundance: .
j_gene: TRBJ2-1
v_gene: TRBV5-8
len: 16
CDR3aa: CASSLTSGRKRNEQFF
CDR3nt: TGTGCCAGCAGCCTCACTAGCGGACGAAAGCGGAATGAGCAGTTCTTC

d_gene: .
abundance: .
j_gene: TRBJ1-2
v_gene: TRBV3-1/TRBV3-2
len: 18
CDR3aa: CASSQFRDKASAGYGYTF
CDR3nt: TGTGCCAGCAGCCAATTCCGGGACAAGGCCTCTGCGGGCTATGGCTACACCTTC

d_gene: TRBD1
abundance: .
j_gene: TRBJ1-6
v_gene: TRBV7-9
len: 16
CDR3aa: CASSYRTGEIFSPLHF
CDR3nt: TGTGCCAGCAGCTATCGGACAGGGGAGATTTTTTCACCCCTCCACTTT

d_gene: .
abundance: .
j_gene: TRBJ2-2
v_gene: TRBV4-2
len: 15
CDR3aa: CASSSSGANTGELFF
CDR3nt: TGTGCCAGCAGCAGTAGCGGAGCGAACACCGGGGAGCTGTTTTTT

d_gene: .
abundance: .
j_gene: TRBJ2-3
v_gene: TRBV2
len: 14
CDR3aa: CASRETHSTDTQYF
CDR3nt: TGTGCCAGCAGGGAAACGCACAGTACAGATACGCAGTATTTT

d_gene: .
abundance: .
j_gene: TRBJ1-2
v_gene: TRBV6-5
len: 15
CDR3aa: CASRGMLTGYVGYTF
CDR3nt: TGTGCCAGCAGGGGGATGTTAACAGGGTACGTTGGCTACACCTTC

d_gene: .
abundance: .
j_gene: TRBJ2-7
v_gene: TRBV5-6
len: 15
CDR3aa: CASSLVTDTTDEQYF
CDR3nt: TGTGCCAGCAGCTTGGTTACGGACACTACCGACGAGCAGTACTTC

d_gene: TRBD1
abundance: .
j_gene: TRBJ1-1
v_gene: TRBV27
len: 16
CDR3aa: CASRKRDRAWNTEAFF
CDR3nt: TGTGCCAGCAGAAAGAGAGACAGGGCGTGGAACACTGAAGCTTTCTTT

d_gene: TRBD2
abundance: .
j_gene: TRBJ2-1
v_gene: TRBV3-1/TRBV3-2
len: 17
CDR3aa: CASSQDRSGRAGNEQFF
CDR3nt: TGTGCCAGCAGCCAAGATCGGAGCGGGAGGGCCGGAAATGAGCAGTTCTTC

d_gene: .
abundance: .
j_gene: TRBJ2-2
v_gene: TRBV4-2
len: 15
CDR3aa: CASSQEHGVTGELFF
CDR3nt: TGTGCCAGCAGCCAAGAACACGGGGTAACCGGGGAGCTGTTTTTT

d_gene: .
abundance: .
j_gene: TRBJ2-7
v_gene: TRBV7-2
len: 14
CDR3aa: CASSLDYRLYEQYF
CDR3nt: TGTGCCAGCAGCTTAGATTACAGGCTCTACGAGCAGTACTTC

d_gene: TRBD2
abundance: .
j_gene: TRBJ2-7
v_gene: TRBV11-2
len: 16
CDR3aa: CASSAGTSGGTYEQYF
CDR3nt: TGTGCCAGCAGCGCCGGGACTAGCGGGGGAACTTACGAGCAGTACTTC

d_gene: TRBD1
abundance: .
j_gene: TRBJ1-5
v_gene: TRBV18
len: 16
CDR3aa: CASSPAGTGGNQPQHF
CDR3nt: TGTGCCAGCTCACCAGCGGGGACAGGGGGCAATCAGCCCCAGCATTTT

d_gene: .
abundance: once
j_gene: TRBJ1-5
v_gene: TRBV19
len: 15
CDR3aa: CASSIAGGWNQPQHF
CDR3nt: TGTGCCAGTAGTATAGCGGGGGGCTGGAATCAGCCCCAGCATTTT